In this sample, the clone carrying this T cell receptor beta chain turned up many times. Its antigen remains unknown. A marrow graft followed busulfan-fludarabine conditioning, with cyclophosphamide on days +3 and +4. Clones were read by immunoSEQ multiplex PCR, and TCRdb kept only the in-frame ones, dropping some. The repertoire consists of about 27,000 clones, none detected only once. J was trimmed by 7 bases and V by 7 bases; bases with no gene match: 8. Germline CDR1 and CDR2: SNHLY and FYNNEI. This CDR3 is built from 13 residues. These data belong to a study of T cells after posttransplantation cyclophosphamide. General study results and limits: Blood and skin or GI T cell repertoires showed limited TRB overlap.

The chain has TRBV2 and TRBJ1-2, with 8 positions matching TRBD1. The TCR comes from a male patient between 18 and 35 years old who received an allogeneic stem cell transplant from a related donor, was CMV-positive, and had no GVHD. Some of the T cells may derive from the graft donor. The sequences come from PBMCs, collected after allogeneic stem cell transplant with posttransplant cyclophosphamide. The CDR3 loop is CASTRQGPGGYTF. The CDR3 DNA follows: TGTGCCAGCACAAGACAGGGGCCGGGTGGCTACACCTTC.